This TCR beta chain was sequenced during a study of control samples from healthy donors and cancer patients. The CDR3 is made up of 17 amino acids. Germline lookup yields CDR1 MNHNS and CDR2 SASEGT. Trimming removed 1 base from V and 7 bases from J, with 23 bases in between. Generated by immunoSEQ multiplex PCR, the TCRdb table keeps only in-frame clones and is missing some. The sample yields over 100,000 clones, about nine tenths seen once. This chain connects TRBV6-1 to TRBJ2-7, with a weak D call TRBD2 (5 bases). This receptor was taken from a human donor in good health. The donor label of this sample is uncertain. The sequenced sample was blood. The CDR3 reads CASSEGGWVAPTGEQYF. CDR3 coding DNA: TGTGCCAGCAGTGAAGGGGGTTGGGTGGCACCTACGGGGGAGCAGTACTTC.